This TCR beta chain is from a study of blood T cell repertoires in COVID-19. Study background: From T cells, B-cell-depleted T cells, or PBMCs came the material, which was cDNA or gDNA.

Generated by immunoSEQ multiplex PCR, the TCRdb table keeps only in-frame clones and is missing some. This table holds some 390,000 clones, 75% to 90% found once. Participants came from 24 US areas, aged about 18 to 89 years. Clinical history as reported by participants underpinned cohort assignment. The junction had 15 bases not matched to a gene; V was cut back by 4 bases and J by 7 bases. The CDR3 is 17 residues long. The germline gives CDR1 SGHKS, CDR2 YYEKEE (reference sequence). This receptor was taken from a young man who had recovered from COVID-19. The material sequenced was PBMCs or T cells enriched from blood (not recorded which). The chain uses TRBV5-5 and TRBJ1-5; 9 bases agree with TRBD1. As DNA, the CDR3 is TGTGCCAGCAGCAGGACCGGGACAGGGATCCTCGGGCAGCCCCAGCATTTT. Its translation: CASSRTGTGILGQPQHF.